This T cell receptor (beta chain) was obtained from a study of blood T cells in healthy people across ages. The use of a sample-barcoded 5' primer and a J-beta primer mix characterized a second PCR of about 6 to 11 cycles. TCRdb used MiXCR to reprocess the 5' RACE reads, holding one entry per CDR3 protein. This sample has under 1,100,000 distinct CDR3 sequences, with approximately 25% found just once. Every sample yielded at least 7 million isolated PBMCs. The germline CDR1 and CDR2 sequences are MNHNY and SVGAGI (reference sequence). Between the trimmed V and J ends, which lost 8 bases and 5 bases, there was a span of 6 bases. This CDR3 comprises 11 residues. The same data also went into a second study, on T cells of mothers and their children. Turning to that study: Related mother-child pairs shared marginally more repertoire than unrelated pairs, though not significantly.

Sequencing was carried out using blood. This receptor was obtained from a girl aged 2-10 years in good health. This chain joins TRBV6-6 and TRBJ2-2; the D is unclear. CDR3 in amino acids: CASGQTGELFF. CDR3 sequence (DNA): TGTGCCAGCGGGCAGACCGGGGAGCTGTTTTTT.